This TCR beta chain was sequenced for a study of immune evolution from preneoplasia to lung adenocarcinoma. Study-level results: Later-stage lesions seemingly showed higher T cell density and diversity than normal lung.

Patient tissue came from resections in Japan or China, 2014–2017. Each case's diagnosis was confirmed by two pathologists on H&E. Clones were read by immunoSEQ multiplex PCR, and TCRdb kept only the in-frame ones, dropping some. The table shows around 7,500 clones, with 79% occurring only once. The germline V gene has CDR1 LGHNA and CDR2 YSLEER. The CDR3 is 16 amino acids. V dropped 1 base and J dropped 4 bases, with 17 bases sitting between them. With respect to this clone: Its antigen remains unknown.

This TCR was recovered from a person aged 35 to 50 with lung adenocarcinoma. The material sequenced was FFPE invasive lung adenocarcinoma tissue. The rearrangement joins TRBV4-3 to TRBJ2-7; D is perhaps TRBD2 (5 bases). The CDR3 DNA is TGCGCCAGCAGCCAAGTCTCATCGGGATTGGCATACGAGCAGTACTTC. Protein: CASSQVSSGLAYEQYF.